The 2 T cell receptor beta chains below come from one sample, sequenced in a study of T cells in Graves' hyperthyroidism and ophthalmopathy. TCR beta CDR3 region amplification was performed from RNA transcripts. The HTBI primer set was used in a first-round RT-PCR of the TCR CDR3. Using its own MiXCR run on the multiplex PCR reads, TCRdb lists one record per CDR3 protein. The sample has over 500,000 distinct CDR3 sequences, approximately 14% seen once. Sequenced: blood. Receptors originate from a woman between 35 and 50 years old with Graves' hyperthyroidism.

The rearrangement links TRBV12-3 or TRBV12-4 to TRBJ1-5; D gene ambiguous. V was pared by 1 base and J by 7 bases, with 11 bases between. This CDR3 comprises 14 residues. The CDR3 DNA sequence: TGTGCCAGCAGTTTAGGACGCGGGATCCAGCCCCAGCATTTT. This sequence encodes CASSLGRGIQPQHF.

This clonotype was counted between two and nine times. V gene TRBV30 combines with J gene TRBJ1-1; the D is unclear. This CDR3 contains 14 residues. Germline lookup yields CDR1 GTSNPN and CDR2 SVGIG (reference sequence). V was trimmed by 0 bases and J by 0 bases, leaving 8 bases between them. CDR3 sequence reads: CAWSVQLMNTEAFF. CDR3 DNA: TGTGCCTGGAGTGTACAGTTAATGAACACTGAAGCTTTCTTT.